Listed below are T cell receptor beta chains from one sample, sequenced in a study of T cells in Graves' hyperthyroidism and ophthalmopathy. TCRdb re-called the multiplex PCR reads with MiXCR, one entry per CDR3 protein. The repertoire holds about 690,000 distinct CDR3 sequences, with roughly 17% as singletons. The sample taken for sequencing was blood. The source is a man aged 50-59 years with Graves' hyperthyroidism. CDR3s include the opening cysteine and the closing phenylalanine or tryptophan. The D gene is left open where the match is weak. The size field is filled for only some rows; it gives once, few, many or a size class.

V,J,D,size,CDR3,DNA
TRBV12-3/TRBV12-4,TRBJ2-5,TRBD2,many,CASSLYPLASGIQETQYF,TGTGCCAGCAGTTTGTACCCTCTGGCTAGCGGGATCCAAGAGACCCAGTACTTC
TRBV28,TRBJ2-1,-,few,CASSLMGLPKKNSYNEQFF,TGTGCCAGCAGTTTAATGGGACTCCCAAAGAAGAATTCCTACAATGAGCAGTTCTTC
TRBV6-1,TRBJ2-7,TRBD2,many,CAEHERTSRSYEQYF,TGTGCCGAACATGAAAGGACTAGTCGGTCCTACGAGCAGTACTTC
TRBV2,TRBJ2-7,-,-,CASSGKGSGEQYF,TGTGCCAGCAGTGGAAAGGGTTCGGGCGAGCAGTACTTC
TRBV12-3/TRBV12-4,TRBJ2-3,TRBD2,many,CASRGTSGRSYTDTQYF,TGTGCCAGCAGGGGGACTAGCGGGAGGTCGTACACAGATACGCAGTATTTT
TRBV5-6,TRBJ2-7,-,-,CASSLGGRTDEQYF,TGTGCCAGCAGCTTGGGCGGGCGGACTGACGAGCAGTACTTC
TRBV27,TRBJ2-3,TRBD1,many,CASSFGTGSTINTSTDTQYF,TGTGCCAGCAGTTTCGGGACAGGGAGCACCATTAATACTAGCACAGATACGCAGTATTTT
TRBV12-3/TRBV12-4,TRBJ2-3,TRBD1,few,CASSRTGAVTDTQYF,TGTGCCAGCAGTCGAACAGGGGCGGTCACAGATACGCAGTATTTT
TRBV24-1,TRBJ2-7,TRBD1,many,CATSDSRTGGFEQYF,TGTGCCACCAGTGATTCCCGGACAGGGGGATTCGAGCAGTACTTC
TRBV7-9,TRBJ2-7,-,many,CASSFSEYSYEQYF,TGTGCCAGCAGCTTTAGCGAGTACTCCTACGAGCAGTACTTC
TRBV11-3,TRBJ2-5,-,many,CASGRGDETQYF,TGTGCCAGCGGAAGGGGCGACGAGACCCAGTACTTC